These 29 T cell receptor beta chains were all obtained from the same sample, sequenced in a study of cytomegalovirus exposure and HLA in healthy donors (dated by TCRdb to the late 2010s). Libraries were built with the immunoSEQ multiplex PCR assay. Entries here come from immuneACCESS through TCRdb and include only in-frame sequences with V and J called. Some clones fail to appear in such tables; in the studies checked, an unresolved V gene covers under half of the shortfall, and the cause of the remainder is unknown. Recorded for this sample are under 150,000 clones; approximately 86% of them occurred a single time. Around 10% of the sample is in the top ten clones. The sample consisted of PBMCs. Receptor source: a man aged 18 to 30 in good health and CMV-seropositive.

The rearrangement links TRBV7-2 to TRBJ1-2; TRBD1 matches at 7 bases. There are 19 residues in the CDR3. Germline CDR1 is SGHTA and CDR2 is FQGNSA. V lost 2 bases and J lost 0; bases outside the gene matches: 15. For the CDR3, the DNA is TGTGCCAGCAGCTTAAGGGGCGGGACAGTTATAACCCCTAACTATGGCTACACCTTC. It translates to CASSLRGGTVITPNYGYTF.

This clone was counted a single time. The J gene is TRBJ1-4, the V gene TRBV18; D is unresolved. Germline V gene data show CDR1 as KGHSH and CDR2 as LQKENI. The CDR3 totals 16 residues. Trimming took 4 bases from V and 0 from J, leaving 12 bases between them. The CDR3 protein is CASSRWGASTNEKLFF. The CDR3 nucleotides read TGTGCCAGCTCACGATGGGGAGCGTCAACTAATGAAAAACTGTTTTTT.

CDR3 in amino acids: CASSRQDSPLHF. As DNA, the CDR3 is TGTGCCAGCAGCCGACAGGATTCACCCCTCCACTTT. The gene calls are TRBV6-1 and TRBJ1-6; weak D call: TRBD1 (6 bases). Looked up from germline, CDR1 is MNHNS and CDR2 is SASEGT. The CDR3 runs 12 residues. V was trimmed by 6 bases and J by 8 bases, leaving 8 bases between them.

The DNA of the CDR3 is TGTGCCAGCAGTGTCCGGGACAGTCGGAACTATGGCTACACCTTC. It yields the protein CASSVRDSRNYGYTF. V and J are TRBV6-1 and TRBJ1-2; 7 nucleotides agree with TRBD1. The junction had 7 bases not matched to a gene; V was cut back by 4 bases and J by 2 bases. The CDR3 runs to 15 residues. Germline assignment: CDR1 MNHNS and CDR2 SASEGT.

The chain is built from TRBV29-1 and TRBJ2-1; 8 nucleotides align to TRBD2. The ends lost 5 bases at V and 0 bases at J; junction bases unmatched: 3. The CDR3 runs to 14 residues. Looked up from germline, CDR1 is SQVTM and CDR2 is ANQGSEA. The CDR3 DNA follows: TGCAGCGTTATTCTAGCGGGCTCCTACAATGAGCAGTTCTTC. This gives the protein CSVILAGSYNEQFF.

The V and J genes are TRBV9 and TRBJ1-1, with a weak D call TRBD1 (6 bases). This CDR3 is built from 13 residues. Trimming left V 4 bases short and J 4 bases short, with 11 bases between. The germline V gene encodes CDR1 SGDLS and CDR2 YYNGEE. In DNA form, the CDR3 reads TGTGCCAGCAGCACCCAGGGGACCACTGAAGCTTTCTTT. Translating gives CASSTQGTTEAFF.

The chain carries TRBV13 and TRBJ2-1, with D tentatively TRBD2 (6 bases). CDR1 and CDR2 from the germline V gene are PRHDT and FYEKMQ (reference sequence). CDR3 length: 13 amino acids. The V and J ends lost 0 bases and 8 bases respectively, with 8 bases between them. The CDR3 sequence is CASSLGPGDEQFF. The CDR3 DNA reads as TGTGCCAGCAGCTTAGGCCCGGGGGATGAGCAGTTCTTC.

The chain recombines TRBV9 with TRBJ2-3, with a tentative D call TRBD1 (5 bases). V was cut by 0 bases and J by 1 base, with 12 bases left in between. From germline, CDR1 is SGDLS and CDR2 YYNGEE. The CDR3 covers 16 residues. DNA of the CDR3: TGTGCCAGCAGCGTAGATTCAGGGTGGGGCACAGATACGCAGTATTTT. Protein product: CASSVDSGWGTDTQYF.

For the CDR3, the DNA is TGTGCCAGCAGCTTGACTAGCGGGAGCCTGAAGCAGTACTTC. Residues: CASSLTSGSLKQYF. The chain couples TRBV5-4 to TRBJ2-7, with 11 bases that match TRBD2. From germline, CDR1 is SGHNT and CDR2 YYREEE (reference sequence). V gave up 1 base and J gave up 8 bases; unmatched junction bases: 5. The CDR3 length is 14 residues.

About this clone itself: Other nucleotide sequences in the sample specify the same CDR3. The chain couples TRBV5-4 to TRBJ1-2, with 7 bases matching TRBD1. Germline CDR1 reads SGHNT; CDR2 reads YYREEE (reference sequence). V gave up 4 bases and J gave up 4 bases; unmatched junction bases: 4. The CDR3 is 13 residues long. The CDR3 DNA sequence: TGTGCCAGCAGCCCAGGGGACAGCTATGGCTACACCTTC. Translating gives CASSPGDSYGYTF.

This clone was picked up one time. This sequence joins TRBV9 and TRBJ1-2, with 8 positions matching TRBD1. Germline V CDR1 and CDR2: SGDLS, YYNGEE. The CDR3 spans 15 residues. V shed 4 bases, J shed 3 bases, and the junction held 8 bases outside the gene matches. The CDR3 sequence: CASSFKDRADYGYTF. The CDR3 bases are TGTGCCAGCAGCTTTAAGGACAGGGCGGACTATGGCTACACCTTC.

The chain links TRBV11-3 to TRBJ2-7, with D possibly TRBD1 on 6 matching bases. Trimming shortened V by 1 base and J by 6 bases, and 13 bases separated the two germline ends. Germline lookup yields CDR1 SGHNT and CDR2 YENEEA. The CDR3 length is 14 residues. The CDR3 sequence is CASSLGAGAGEQYF. CDR3 DNA sequence: TGTGCCAGCAGCTTAGGGGCAGGGGCGGGCGAGCAGTACTTC.

This chain links TRBV7-8 with TRBJ2-5; 8 positions match TRBD2. CDR1 and CDR2 (germline): SGHVS, FQNEAQ. The trim removed 4 bases at V and 3 bases at J, leaving 4 bases unmatched. The CDR3 is made up of 14 amino acids. The CDR3 DNA is TGTGCCAGCAGCTCGTATAGCGGGAAAGAGACCCAGTACTTC. Its protein is CASSSYSGKETQYF.

Comments on this clone: Other DNA sequences in this specimen translate into the identical CDR3. This chain connects TRBV5-1 to TRBJ2-7, with D possibly TRBD2 on 6 matching bases. Trimming took 0 bases from V and 4 from J, leaving 11 bases between them. Germline loops: CDR1 SGHRS, CDR2 YFSETQ. The CDR3 has 14 residues. CDR3 DNA: TGCGCCAGCAGCTTGGGTAGCGGAGTTTACGAGCAGTACTTC. Amino acid sequence: CASSLGSGVYEQYF.

This clone has a count of ten or more. The CDR3 reads CASSQGGGQPNDEKLFF. For the CDR3, the DNA is TGTGCCAGCAGCCAAGGGGGGGGTCAGCCTAACGATGAAAAACTGTTTTTT. This rearrangement joins TRBV7-9 to TRBJ1-4, with a weak D call TRBD1 (6 bases). V was trimmed by 5 bases and J by 6 bases, leaving 22 bases between them. The CDR3 sequence is 17 residues long. From germline, CDR1 is SEHNR and CDR2 FQNEAQ (reference sequence).

The J gene is TRBJ2-7, the V gene TRBV9; weak D call: TRBD1 (5 bases). Germline assignment: CDR1 SGDLS and CDR2 YYNGEE. V lost 3 bases and J lost 2, with 6 bases in between. The CDR3 totals 12 residues. The CDR3 DNA is TGTGCCAGCAGCGGACAGACCTACGAGCAGTACTTC. Translating it yields CASSGQTYEQYF.

J is TRBJ1-1 and V is TRBV18; 8 bases are a match to TRBD1. The CDR3 covers 14 residues. Germline V gene lookup returns CDR1 KGHSH and CDR2 LQKENI. The junction had 5 bases not matched to a gene; V was cut back by 3 bases and J by 5 bases. The chain's CDR3 is CASSPQGAWTEAFF. The DNA for the CDR3 is TGTGCCAGCTCACCCCAGGGGGCATGGACTGAAGCTTTCTTT.

This clone turned up a few times. This rearrangement joins TRBV29-1 to TRBJ2-7; 7 bases line up with TRBD1. The CDR3 sequence is 13 residues long. Germline CDR1 and CDR2: SQVTM and ANQGSEA. The ends lost 6 bases at V and 2 bases at J; junction bases unmatched: 7. CDR3 coding DNA: TGCAGCGTGGGGACAGACCTACCCTACGAGCAGTACTTC. Amino acid sequence: CSVGTDLPYEQYF.

The gene calls are TRBV9 and TRBJ1-1; D uncertain. This CDR3 is built from 15 residues. V was cut by 0 bases and J by 0 bases, with 9 bases left in between. Germline-derived CDR1 and CDR2 are SGDLS and YYNGEE. CDR3 DNA sequence: TGTGCCAGCAGCGTAGATCTGGCCTTGAACACTGAAGCTTTCTTT. Translated: CASSVDLALNTEAFF.

The genes are TRBV5-1 and TRBJ2-3, with TRBD2 identical over 14 bases. The CDR3 has 17 amino acids. Germline CDR1 reads SGHRS; CDR2 reads YFSETQ. After removal of 4 bases from V and 2 bases from J, the junction contained 6 bases not matched to a gene. The CDR3 sequence is CASSPTSGRANTDTQYF. The CDR3 bases are TGCGCCAGCAGCCCGACTAGCGGGAGGGCGAACACAGATACGCAGTATTTT. The full variable domain, with the rest looked up from reference TRBV5-1 and TRBJ2-3, is KAGVTQTPRYLIKTRGQQVTLSCSPISGHRSVSWYQQTPGQGLQFLFEYFSETQRNKGNFPGRFSGRQFSNSRSEMNVSTLELGDSALYLCASSPTSGRANTDTQYFGPGTRLTVL.

The J gene is TRBJ1-2, the V gene TRBV7-9; a weak D match, TRBD1 (6 bases). The germline gives CDR1 SEHNR, CDR2 FQNEAQ (reference sequence). Deletions cut 3 bases from V and 0 bases from J, with 23 bases between. The CDR3 is 19 residues long. The CDR3: CASSFGNPLWDTSNYGYTF. The CDR3 DNA reads as TGTGCCAGCAGCTTTGGTAACCCCTTGTGGGACACCTCTAACTATGGCTACACCTTC.

The rearrangement uses TRBV5-1 and TRBJ1-3, with D tentatively TRBD1 (5 bases). V was shortened by 1 base and J by 0 bases, with 8 bases between the two germline ends. The CDR3 contains 15 residues. From germline, CDR1 is SGHRS and CDR2 YFSETQ. The CDR3: CASSLQGLSGNTIYF. The CDR3 DNA is TGCGCCAGCAGCTTGCAGGGACTCTCTGGAAACACCATATATTTT.

This chain connects TRBV2 to TRBJ2-7; 7 bases are shared with TRBD1. CDR3 length: 13 residues. Germline lookup yields CDR1 SNHLY and CDR2 FYNNEI. Trimming cost V 6 bases and J 2 bases; bases outside gene matches: 4. CDR3 nucleotides: TGTGCCAGCAGAGGACAGGTAACCTACGAGCAGTACTTC. It encodes CASRGQVTYEQYF.

This chain's CDR3 is CASTQLAGDYHEQYF. CDR3 bases: TGTGCCAGCACCCAATTGGCGGGAGATTACCACGAGCAGTACTTC. This chain uses TRBV28 with TRBJ2-7, with 7 bases matching TRBD2. The CDR3 runs 15 residues. Germline CDR1 reads MDHEN; CDR2 reads SYDVKM. V was pared by 7 bases and J by 5 bases, with 14 bases of the junction left unmatched.

This clone was observed a single time. The chain joins TRBV2 to TRBJ2-4, with 9 bases identical to TRBD1. There are 14 residues in the CDR3. V lost 10 bases, J lost 10 bases, and 14 bases stayed unmatched. Germline V CDR1 and CDR2: SNHLY, FYNNEI. Here the CDR3 DNA reads TGTGCCATTTCGCCCGGGACAGGGACGAGGATTCAGTACTTC. Its protein is CAISPGTGTRIQYF.

The chain recombines TRBV30 with TRBJ2-5; D call uncertain. Trimming pared 3 bases from V and 4 bases from J, leaving 9 bases between. The CDR3 runs to 12 residues. Germline-derived CDR1 and CDR2 are GTSNPN and SVGIG (reference sequence). CDR3 sequence reads: CAWSHSRETQYF. The CDR3 nucleotides read TGTGCCTGGAGCCACAGTCGAGAGACCCAGTACTTC.

The chain uses TRBV5-4 and TRBJ2-2; tentatively, D is TRBD2 (6 bases). CDR1 is SGHNT and CDR2 is YYREEE in the germline V gene (reference sequence). CDR3 length: 15 amino acids. Trimming removed 1 base from V and 5 bases from J, with 12 bases in between. The chain's CDR3 is CASSLSRAGTGELFF. CDR3 sequence (DNA): TGTGCCAGCAGCTTGAGTAGGGCGGGAACCGGGGAGCTGTTTTTT.

The chain employs TRBV29-1 and TRBJ2-1; 11 nucleotides match TRBD2. V shed 8 bases, J shed 3 bases, and the junction held 12 bases outside the gene matches. Germline V CDR1 and CDR2: SQVTM, ANQGSEA. There are 16 residues in the CDR3. The DNA of the CDR3 is TGCAGCATCTCGGGGGTACTAGCGGGGGACTACAATGAGCAGTTCTTC. Translated: CSISGVLAGDYNEQFF.

The rearrangement joins TRBV11-2 to TRBJ1-1; TRBD1 is a possible D gene (6 bases). Germline CDR1 reads SGHAT; CDR2 reads FQNNGV. The V end was cut by 1 base, the J end by 10 bases, with 13 bases between. The length of the CDR3 is 13 residues. CDR3 nucleotide sequence: TGTGCCAGCAGCTTAGTTAACAGGGATCGAGCTTTCTTT. Amino acids: CASSLVNRDRAFF. The entire variable domain, with the rest obtained from reference TRBV11-2 and TRBJ1-1, is as follows: EAGVAQSPRYKIIEKRQSVAFWCNPISGHATLYWYQQILGQGPKLLIQFQNNGVVDDSQLPKDRFSAERLKGVDSTLKIQPAKLEDSAVYLCASSLVNRDRAFFGQGTRLTVV.